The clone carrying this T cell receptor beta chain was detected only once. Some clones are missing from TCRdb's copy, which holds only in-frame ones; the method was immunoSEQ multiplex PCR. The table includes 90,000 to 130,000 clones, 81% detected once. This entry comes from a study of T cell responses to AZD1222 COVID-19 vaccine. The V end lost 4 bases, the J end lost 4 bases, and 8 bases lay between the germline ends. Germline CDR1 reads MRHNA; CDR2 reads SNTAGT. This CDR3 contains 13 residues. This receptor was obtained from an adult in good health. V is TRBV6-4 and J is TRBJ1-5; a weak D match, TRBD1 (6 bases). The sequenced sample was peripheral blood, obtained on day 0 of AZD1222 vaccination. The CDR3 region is CASSAQGNQPQHF. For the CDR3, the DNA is TGTGCCAGCAGTGCCCAGGGGAATCAGCCCCAGCATTTT.